The clone carrying this T cell receptor beta chain showed up just once. This sample was taken from a study of blood T cell repertoires in COVID-19. For the study at large: The United States, Italy and Spain supplied acute and convalescent COVID-19 samples.

As processed by the authors: Scientists estimated how many nucleated cells there were by amplifying reference gene primers. Method: immunoSEQ multiplex PCR; TCRdb's copy keeps in-frame clones and lacks some. The D gene and trimming were derived from the DNA, and the V and J assignments and clone size from that table. In the table there are roughly 76,000 clones, around 90% of which are singletons. The CDR3 is 13 residues long. CDR1 and CDR2 from the germline V gene are LNHDA and SQIVND (reference sequence). Trimming removed 0 bases from V and 2 bases from J, with 5 bases in between. Sequences were obtained from peripheral blood. The chain is built from TRBV19 and TRBJ2-7; D is uncertain. This receptor was obtained from a man younger than 40 with acute or convalescent COVID-19. CDR3 loop: CASSIDSTYEQYF. In DNA, the CDR3 is TGTGCCAGTAGTATAGACAGTACCTACGAGCAGTACTTC.